This T cell receptor beta chain was found in a study of blood T cell repertoires in COVID-19. Across the whole study: The cDNA or gDNA used as material had been derived from T cells, B-cell-depleted T cells, or PBMCs.

Under the authors' procedure: Counts of nucleated cells, estimated from reference gene primer amplification, were obtained. Sequencing was performed with immunoSEQ multiplex PCR; in TCRdb, only in-frame clones are kept and a portion is missing. V, J and clone size were drawn from that table, and D and trimming were deduced from the DNA. The sample comprises 25,000 to 35,000 clones, around 92% of which are singletons, and around 2.4% rests with the top ten. The germline gives CDR1 MRHNA, CDR2 SNTAGT. There are 11 residues in the CDR3. Trimming removed 0 bases from V and 6 bases from J, with 3 bases in between.

This clonotype was sampled from a man aged 45-65 years with active COVID-19. This chain uses TRBV6-4 with TRBJ2-7; D uncertain. The sequencing input was peripheral blood. The DNA for the CDR3 is TGTGCCAGCAGTGACTCTCTCGAGCAGTACTTC. This gives the protein CASSDSLEQYF.